This T cell receptor (beta chain) appears in the sequencing data of a study of blood T cell repertoires in COVID-19. Using immunoSEQ multiplex PCR, the repertoire was profiled, and TCRdb retains in-frame clones only, with some absent. The profile shows 200,000 to 250,000 clones, roughly 84% of them singletons. The CDR3 loop spans 15 amino acids. Germline V gene sequence: CDR1 KGHSH, CDR2 LQKENI. The V gene end was trimmed by 6 bases and the J gene end by 6 bases; junction bases not matched to a gene: 10. The origin of this receptor is a woman of 80 years or more with acute or convalescent COVID-19. This chain uses TRBV18 with TRBJ1-3; 8 positions agree with TRBD1. The sequencing input was peripheral blood. The CDR3 DNA follows: TGTGCCAGCTCCCCCGGCCAGGGGGCACAAAACACCATATATTTT. The encoded protein is CASSPGQGAQNTIYF.